This T cell receptor beta chain was sequenced for a study of shared clonotypes between healthy human individuals. Turning to the study itself: Two women and three men aged 18 to 49 made up the donors.

The V end lost 4 bases, the J end lost 2 bases, and 9 bases lay between the germline ends. CDR1 is SGHAT and CDR2 is FQNNGV in the germline V gene. This CDR3 is built from 14 residues. Sequenced by immunoSEQ multiplex PCR; TCRdb stores in-frame clones only, minus some. The sample comprises some 790,000 clones, just under 75% of which are singletons, and about 1.7% rests with the top ten. Study findings and constraints: The four-donor shared clonotypes exceeded non-shared clonotypes in generation probability, with non-shared ones scoring lower.

In regard to this clone: The antigen is undetermined. Other nucleotide sequences in the sample specify the same CDR3.

The chain has TRBV11-2 and TRBJ1-3, with D unresolved. Sequencing used memory CD4+ T cells sorted from blood. Subset: CD45RA-negative fraction. This receptor was obtained from a woman aged 25 to 39 in good health. The CDR3, as DNA: TGTGCCAGCAGCTCGTTAGGTACTGGAAACACCATATATTTT. The encoded protein is CASSSLGTGNTIYF. The variable domain in full, with the rest retrieved from reference TRBV11-2 and TRBJ1-3, is EAGVAQSPRYKIIEKRQSVAFWCNPISGHATLYWYQQILGQGPKLLIQFQNNGVVDDSQLPKDRFSAERLKGVDSTLKIQPAKLEDSAVYLCASSSLGTGNTIYFGEGSWLTVV.